Here is one T cell receptor (beta chain) with its context. Trimming at V came to 3 bases and at J to 10 bases, leaving 11 bases not matched to a gene. Germline V lookup: CDR1 KGHSY, CDR2 FQNENV. The CDR3 runs 15 residues. The sample comes from a study of blood T cell repertoires in COVID-19. Turning to the study itself: Samples came from the United States, Italy and Spain, spanning acute and convalescent COVID-19.

Per the original data handling: Reference gene primer amplification in the assay estimated nucleated cell counts. This table comes from immunoSEQ multiplex PCR, and its TCRdb copy is limited to in-frame clones, with some not included. V and J calls and clone size are copied from that table; D and trimming were computed from the DNA. The top ten hold around 5% of the sample, which has more than 200,000 clones, about 87% seen once. One Seattle source followed patients from active infection through their disease course. This receptor was taken from a woman aged 55-69 years with COVID-19, enrolled during active disease. The sequenced sample consisted of peripheral blood. V gene TRBV16 combines with J gene TRBJ1-2, with 10 bases that match TRBD1. CDR3 protein: CASSQTSGTGEPYTF. Written as DNA, the CDR3 is TGTGCCAGCAGCCAGACATCCGGGACAGGGGAACCCTACACCTTC.